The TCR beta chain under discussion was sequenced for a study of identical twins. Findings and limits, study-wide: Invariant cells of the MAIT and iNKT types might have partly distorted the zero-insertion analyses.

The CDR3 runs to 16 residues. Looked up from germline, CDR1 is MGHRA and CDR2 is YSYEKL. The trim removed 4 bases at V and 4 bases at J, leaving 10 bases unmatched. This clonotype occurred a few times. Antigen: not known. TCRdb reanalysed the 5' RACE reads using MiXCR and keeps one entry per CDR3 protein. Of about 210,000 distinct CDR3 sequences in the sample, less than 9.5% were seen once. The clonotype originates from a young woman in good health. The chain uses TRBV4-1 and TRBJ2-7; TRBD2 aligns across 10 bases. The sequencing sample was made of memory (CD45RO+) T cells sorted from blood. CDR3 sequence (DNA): TGCGCCAGCAGCCCTTCGATGTCTAGCGGGAGATACGAGCAGTACTTC. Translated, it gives CASSPSMSSGRYEQYF.